One and the same sample provided the 28 T cell receptor beta chains below, sequenced in a study of CD8+ T cells in alopecia areata. Extracted RNA was reverse transcribed into cDNA, the sequencing template. Assay: immunoSEQ multiplex PCR; the TCRdb copy retains only in-frame clones and omits some. The sample holds some 150,000 clones; 40% to 65% are singletons and the top ten take around 19%. This sample comprised CD8+ T cells sorted from blood, obtained at week 0. Every receptor here comes from a human donor with alopecia areata.

This clone was counted a single time. The chain recombines TRBV7-6 with TRBJ2-3; 13 bases fit TRBD2. The V gene end was trimmed by 5 bases and the J gene end by 5 bases; junction bases not matched to a gene: 10. The V gene's germline CDR1 is SGHVS and CDR2 FNYEAQ. The CDR3 has 17 amino acids. CDR3 nucleotides: TGTGCCAGCAGCCTCGGGACTAGCGGGGTTCATGTAGATACGCAGTATTTT. It specifies CASSLGTSGVHVDTQYF.

A few counts support this clone. The V and J genes are TRBV7-2 and TRBJ2-7, with D unresolved. CDR3 length: 14 residues. The germline V gene has CDR1 SGHTA and CDR2 FQGNSA. V was clipped by 0 bases and J by 3 bases, with 9 bases between them. The CDR3 nucleotides read TGTGCCAGCAGCTTAGCGACCGTCCTCTACGAGCAGTACTTC. It encodes CASSLATVLYEQYF. The whole variable domain, filled in from reference TRBV7-2 and TRBJ2-7, reads GAGVSQSPSNKVTEKGKDVELRCDPISGHTALYWYRQSLGQGLEFLIYFQGNSAPDKSGLPSDRFSAERTGGSVSTLTIQRTQQEDSAVYLCASSLATVLYEQYFGPGTRLTVT.

The chain recombines TRBV5-6 with TRBJ2-3; tentative D call: TRBD2 (5 bases). The CDR3 length is 16 residues. Per the germline V gene, CDR1 is SGHDT and CDR2 is YYEEEE. Trimming removed 2 bases from V and 1 base from J, with 14 bases in between. The CDR3 spells CASSLSPGWGTDTQYF. The CDR3 nucleotides read TGTGCCAGCAGCTTATCACCGGGATGGGGCACAGATACGCAGTATTTT.

This clone has a handful of counts. The J gene is TRBJ1-2, the V gene TRBV25-1, with D perhaps matching TRBD1 (5 bases). Germline assignment: CDR1 MGHDK and CDR2 SYGVNS. The CDR3 is 13 residues long. Deletions cut 3 bases from V and 3 bases from J, with 8 bases between. The CDR3 nucleotides read TGTGCCAGCAGTGATCAGGGAGACTATGGCTACACCTTC. Its protein product is CASSDQGDYGYTF.

The CDR3 DNA reads TGCGCCAGCAGCCAAGATTCGGCGGGGGGGCCGAATGAGCAGTTCTTC. This sequence encodes CASSQDSAGGPNEQFF. This chain links TRBV4-3 with TRBJ2-1, with TRBD2 identical over 9 bases. The CDR3 length is 16 residues. Germline trimming cut 0 bases from V and 7 bases from J; bases unmatched to any gene: 7. Germline loops: CDR1 LGHNA, CDR2 YSLEER.

The chain couples TRBV19 to TRBJ1-1; D may be TRBD1 (5 bases). Germline CDR1 is LNHDA and CDR2 is SQIVND (reference sequence). There are 16 residues in the CDR3. V lost 2 bases and J 4 bases, leaving 17 bases between the germline ends. CDR3 sequence: CASSILRDQGSTEAFF. The DNA for the CDR3 is TGTGCCAGTAGTATATTAAGGGATCAGGGTTCCACTGAAGCTTTCTTT. Together with reference TRBV19 and TRBJ1-1, the CDR3 gives the full variable domain: DGGITQSPKYLFRKEGQNVTLSCEQNLNHDAMYWYRQDPGQGLRLIYYSQIVNDFQKGDIAEGYSVSREKKESFPLTVTSAQKNPTAFYLCASSILRDQGSTEAFFGQGTRLTVV.

The chain carries TRBV7-9 and TRBJ2-7; possible D gene TRBD2, 5 bases. In germline, CDR1 is SEHNR, CDR2 FQNEAQ (reference sequence). The V end was cut by 2 bases, the J end by 4 bases, with 9 bases between. The CDR3 runs to 13 residues. This chain's CDR3 is CASSLLEGYEQYF. The CDR3 nucleotides are TGTGCCAGCAGCTTACTAGAGGGTTACGAGCAGTACTTC. The full variable domain, completed using reference TRBV7-9 and TRBJ2-7, is DTGVSQNPRHKITKRGQNVTFRCDPISEHNRLYWYRQTLGQGPEFLTYFQNEAQLEKSRLLSDRFSAERPKGSFSTLEIQRTEQGDSAMYLCASSLLEGYEQYFGPGTRLTVT.

This clone occurred a few times. The chain has TRBV5-1 and TRBJ1-2; TRBD1 matches at 7 bases. The CDR3 spans 15 residues. Trimming removed 3 bases from V and 2 bases from J; junction bases left unmatched: 7. Germline V gene data show CDR1 as SGHRS and CDR2 as YFSETQ. The CDR3 here is CASSSNPQGNYGYTF. The DNA of the CDR3 is TGCGCCAGCAGCTCTAACCCACAGGGGAACTATGGCTACACCTTC. Full variable domain (missing parts from reference TRBV5-1 and TRBJ1-2): KAGVTQTPRYLIKTRGQQVTLSCSPISGHRSVSWYQQTPGQGLQFLFEYFSETQRNKGNFPGRFSGRQFSNSRSEMNVSTLELGDSALYLCASSSNPQGNYGYTFGSGTRLTVV.

The chain is built from TRBV30 and TRBJ2-6, with no clear D. Germline CDR1 and CDR2: GTSNPN and SVGIG (reference sequence). The V end lost 3 bases, the J end lost 4 bases, and 10 bases lay between the germline ends. The CDR3 has 14 residues. The chain's CDR3 is CAWSESPGANVLTF. As DNA, the CDR3 is TGTGCCTGGAGCGAATCCCCCGGGGCCAACGTCCTGACTTTC.

The V and J genes are TRBV5-1 and TRBJ1-1; no firm D call. V shed 4 bases and J shed 2 bases, with 3 bases lying between them. Germline V CDR1 and CDR2: SGHRS, YFSETQ. The CDR3 covers 11 residues. In DNA, the CDR3 is TGCGCCAGCAGCGGAAACACTGAAGCTTTCTTT. Translated: CASSGNTEAFF.

The V and J genes are TRBV20-1 and TRBJ2-7; D is undetermined. The V end was cut by 3 bases, the J end by 7 bases, with 10 bases between. Germline V CDR1 and CDR2: DFQATT, SNEGSKA (reference sequence). The CDR3 loop spans 11 amino acids. CDR3 amino acids: CSASEALEQYF. The CDR3 DNA reads as TGCAGTGCTAGTGAGGCCCTGGAGCAGTACTTC.

The CDR3 is CASSPGGTDEQFF. CDR3 nucleotides: TGTGCCAGCAGCCCGGGCGGGACAGATGAGCAGTTCTTC. This chain uses TRBV7-2 with TRBJ2-1; the D gene is possibly TRBD1 (7 bases). The length of the CDR3 is 13 residues. V was pared by 5 bases and J by 8 bases, with 13 bases between. Germline V gene data show CDR1 as SGHTA and CDR2 as FQGNSA.

The CDR3 loop is CASSFRPTGELFF. DNA for the CDR3: TGTGCCAGCAGCTTTAGGCCCACCGGGGAGCTGTTTTTT. The chain combines TRBV7-8 with TRBJ2-2; D remains unclear. The CDR3 is 13 residues long. V was trimmed by 3 bases and J by 4 bases, leaving 6 bases between them. Germline CDR1 is SGHVS and CDR2 is FQNEAQ.

The chain carries TRBV5-6 and TRBJ1-2; D is undetermined. Trimming took 2 bases from V and 6 from J, leaving 8 bases between them. The CDR3 runs to 12 residues. The germline V gene has CDR1 SGHDT and CDR2 YYEEEE. The CDR3 is CASSLEGDGYTF. In nucleotides, the CDR3 is TGTGCCAGCAGCTTAGAGGGTGATGGCTACACCTTC.

In this sample, this clone turned up a few times. J is TRBJ2-1 and V is TRBV30; unclear D gene. This CDR3 has 13 residues. Germline V gene sequence: CDR1 GTSNPN, CDR2 SVGIG (reference sequence). V dropped 3 bases and J dropped 0 bases, with 6 bases sitting between them. CDR3 DNA sequence: TGTGCCTGGAGGGTGAGCTCCTACAATGAGCAGTTCTTC. Protein sequence: CAWRVSSYNEQFF.

V gene TRBV29-1 combines with J gene TRBJ1-1; TRBD1 might be the D (5 bases). The CDR3 runs to 13 residues. Per germline, CDR1 SQVTM and CDR2 ANQGSEA. Trimming removed 6 bases at V and 3 bases at J, with 14 bases between. The CDR3 loop is CSVRTGGDTEAFF. Here the CDR3 DNA reads TGCAGCGTGAGAACAGGAGGGGACACTGAAGCTTTCTTT.

This clone was detected only a few times. The chain joins TRBV14 to TRBJ1-1; D remains unclear. V lost 0 bases and J lost 5, with 7 bases in between. The CDR3 is made up of 13 amino acids. Germline V CDR1 and CDR2: SGHDN, FVKESK. In nucleotides, the CDR3 is TGTGCCAGCAGCCAAGAATCTTCTACTGAAGCTTTCTTT. Its protein is CASSQESSTEAFF.

This chain links TRBV2 with TRBJ1-2; D ambiguous. The CDR3 is made up of 15 amino acids. V lost 3 bases to trimming and J lost 2 bases, with 13 bases between them. Germline lookup yields CDR1 SNHLY and CDR2 FYNNEI. In nucleotides, the CDR3 is TGTGCCAGCAGTGATAGGAGGTCAACCAACTATGGCTACACCTTC. As protein: CASSDRRSTNYGYTF.

This clone was counted between two and nine times. The chain carries TRBV29-1 and TRBJ2-2; D is possibly TRBD2 (6 bases). V lost 2 bases, J lost 2 bases, and 9 bases lay in between. The CDR3 is made up of 14 amino acids. Germline V gene data show CDR1 as SQVTM and CDR2 as ANQGSEA. CDR3 nucleotide sequence: TGCAGCGTTGAAACGGGGGACAACACCGGGGAGCTGTTTTTT. The encoded protein is CSVETGDNTGELFF.

This chain connects TRBV4-3 to TRBJ1-1; D gene unclear. V gave up 1 base and J gave up 4 bases, with 10 bases separating them. Per the germline V gene, CDR1 is LGHNA and CDR2 is YSLEER. CDR3 length equals 14 residues. CDR3 coding DNA: TGCGCCAGCAGCCAAGGGGGAGGTGGCACTGAAGCTTTCTTT. Encoded protein: CASSQGGGGTEAFF.

This clone came up a few times. The chain combines TRBV29-1 with TRBJ1-1; D unclear. Trimming took off 5 bases at V and 9 bases at J, with 13 bases between the two ends. CDR3 length: 11 amino acids. The V gene's germline CDR1 is SQVTM and CDR2 ANQGSEA. The CDR3 protein is CSVLTTVKAFF. In DNA, the CDR3 is TGCAGCGTTCTGACGACGGTGAAAGCTTTCTTT. Variable domain in full (rest from reference TRBV29-1 and TRBJ1-1): SAVISQKPSRDICQRGTSLTIQCQVDSQVTMMFWYRQQPGQSLTLIATANQGSEATYESGFVIDKFPISRPNLTFSTLTVSNMSPEDSSIYLCSVLTTVKAFFGQGTRLTVV.

This clone was counted a few times. This rearrangement joins TRBV28 to TRBJ2-7; the D gene is possibly TRBD1 (6 bases). The CDR3 has 15 residues. CDR1 is MDHEN and CDR2 is SYDVKM in the germline V gene. Trimming took 2 bases from V and 3 from J, leaving 14 bases between them. CDR3 amino acids: CASSLEIRTDYEQYF. In DNA form, the CDR3 reads TGTGCCAGCAGTTTAGAAATCCGGACAGACTACGAGCAGTACTTC.

This clone has only a few counts. The rearrangement links TRBV21-1 to TRBJ1-5. TRBV21-1 is shown as a pseudogene. The CDR3 is 17 residues long. The CDR3 region is CASSPYVGGASNQPQHF. Written as DNA, the CDR3 is TGTGCCAGCAGCCCCTACGTGGGGGGGGCCAGCAATCAGCCCCAGCATTTT.

The chain couples TRBV25-1 to TRBJ2-2; TRBD1 might be the D (5 bases). Trimming left V 4 bases short and J 1 base short, with 7 bases between. Germline V gene data show CDR1 as MGHDK and CDR2 as SYGVNS. The CDR3 sequence is 14 residues long. The CDR3 region has the DNA TGTGCCAGCAGTGGACAGCGGAACACCGGGGAGCTGTTTTTT. It is translated as CASSGQRNTGELFF.

The chain has TRBV7-2 and TRBJ2-1; tentatively, D is TRBD2 (6 bases). The CDR3 consists of 13 residues. Germline V gives CDR1 SGHTA, CDR2 FQGNSA. Trimming took off 11 bases at V and 2 bases at J, with 13 bases between the two ends. The CDR3 DNA sequence: TGTGCCGGCGGGACGGCCGCCTACAATGAGCAGTTCTTC. It yields the protein CAGGTAAYNEQFF.

This chain links TRBV4-3 with TRBJ1-2; 12 bases map to TRBD1. V gave up 3 bases and J gave up 4 bases; unmatched junction bases: 9. The CDR3 has 17 amino acids. Germline CDR1 reads LGHNA; CDR2 reads YSLEER. Written as DNA, the CDR3 is TGCGCCAGCAGCCACGGGACAGGGGGCGCCGCTGGCTATGGCTACACCTTC. This encodes CASSHGTGGAAGYGYTF.

CDR3: CASSPETSGGASYEQYF. DNA for the CDR3: TGTGCCAGCAGCCCAGAGACTAGCGGGGGGGCCAGCTACGAGCAGTACTTC. The genes are TRBV13 and TRBJ2-7; 14 bases are shared with TRBD2. This CDR3 spans 17 amino acids. Germline V lookup: CDR1 PRHDT, CDR2 FYEKMQ (reference sequence). V lost 5 bases and J lost 3; bases outside the gene matches: 9.

This clone was counted between two and nine times. The chain joins TRBV27 to TRBJ2-2; D is undetermined. Looked up from germline, CDR1 is MNHEY and CDR2 is SMNVEV (reference sequence). This CDR3 is built from 13 residues. V shed 3 bases and J shed 6 bases, with 8 bases lying between them. The CDR3 nucleotides are TGTGCCAGCAGTTTCCGACCGCCCGGGGAGCTGTTTTTT. Translated: CASSFRPPGELFF.